The clone carrying this TCR beta chain was counted a single time. This CDR3 is 13 amino acids long. Germline CDR1 reads GTSNPN; CDR2 reads SVGIG (reference sequence). Trimming left V 1 base short and J 7 bases short, with 11 bases between. This record comes from a study of blood T cell repertoires in COVID-19. Recovered participants had two consecutive negative NP/OP PCR tests, healthcare professional clearance, or symptom resolution. Assay: immunoSEQ multiplex PCR; the TCRdb copy retains only in-frame clones and omits some. This repertoire shows some 350,000 clones, around 91% found once; its top ten account for roughly 1%.

The gene calls are TRBV30 and TRBJ1-5, with a tentative D call TRBD1 (6 bases). Input material: PBMCs or T cells enriched from blood (not recorded which). This clonotype was sampled from a man aged 18 to 30 who had recovered from COVID-19. The CDR3 loop is CAWSGQGRQPQHF. CDR3 coding DNA: TGTGCCTGGAGTGGGCAGGGGCGCCAGCCCCAGCATTTT.